Given below is one T cell receptor beta chain in context. Seattle-derived patients entered the study during active infection and were followed longitudinally. V lost 3 bases and J lost 6, with 12 bases in between. Germline V CDR1 and CDR2: KGHSH, LQKENI. The CDR3 has 13 amino acids. These data originate in a study of blood T cell repertoires in COVID-19. In the study overall: COVID-19 samples, acute and convalescent, were from the United States, Italy and Spain. Sample material is recorded as cDNA or gDNA derived from T cells, B-cell-depleted T cells, or PBMCs.

Only in-frame clones appear in the TCRdb table, and some are missing; sequencing was by immunoSEQ multiplex PCR. The sample yields about 370,000 clones, more than 75% seen once. The sample taken for sequencing was peripheral blood. The genes are TRBV18 and TRBJ2-7; TRBD1 might be the D (5 bases). The receptor was isolated from a woman under 40 with COVID-19, enrolled during active disease. CDR3 protein: CASSPLREAEQYF. The CDR3 DNA follows: TGTGCCAGCTCACCCCTCAGGGAAGCCGAGCAGTACTTC.